Listed here is a single T cell receptor beta chain. This specimen comes from a study of cytomegalovirus exposure and HLA in healthy donors. In the PCR, 60 Vbeta and 13 Jbeta primers were used. Sequencing used immunoSEQ multiplex PCR; TCRdb keeps in-frame clones, though not all of them. The listing records over 120,000 clones. The CDR3 is 14 amino acids. V was clipped by 6 bases and J by 2 bases, with 13 bases between them. CDR1 MNHEY and CDR2 SVGAGI come from the germline V gene. Sequences were obtained from PBMCs. V and J are TRBV6-5 and TRBJ1-2; no definite D call. This receptor was obtained from a male donor in good health and CMV-seronegative. For the CDR3, the DNA is TGTGCCAGCAGGAAAAACAAAAAGAACTATGGCTACACCTTC. As protein: CASRKNKKNYGYTF.